This entry is about one T cell receptor beta chain. The data belong to a study of T cell repertoires in cytomegalovirus infection. V lost 2 bases and J 11 bases, leaving 18 bases between the germline ends. Germline V gene lookup returns CDR1 MNHEY and CDR2 SVGEGT. The CDR3 has 14 amino acids. TCRdb used MiXCR to reprocess the reads, holding one entry per CDR3 protein. Of 160,000 or so distinct CDR3 sequences listed, roughly 15% are singletons. The TCR sequence derives from a human donor in good health (CMV status not recorded). Some clones in this sample may be carry-over from other donors' samples. Input material: CD8+ T cells from PBMCs. The chain joins TRBV6-2 or TRBV6-3 to TRBJ1-1; D is possibly TRBD1 (5 bases). CDR3 sequence (DNA): TGTGCCAGCAGTTACGAGACACTGGGACTGGGGGCTTTCTTT. It yields the protein CASSYETLGLGAFF.